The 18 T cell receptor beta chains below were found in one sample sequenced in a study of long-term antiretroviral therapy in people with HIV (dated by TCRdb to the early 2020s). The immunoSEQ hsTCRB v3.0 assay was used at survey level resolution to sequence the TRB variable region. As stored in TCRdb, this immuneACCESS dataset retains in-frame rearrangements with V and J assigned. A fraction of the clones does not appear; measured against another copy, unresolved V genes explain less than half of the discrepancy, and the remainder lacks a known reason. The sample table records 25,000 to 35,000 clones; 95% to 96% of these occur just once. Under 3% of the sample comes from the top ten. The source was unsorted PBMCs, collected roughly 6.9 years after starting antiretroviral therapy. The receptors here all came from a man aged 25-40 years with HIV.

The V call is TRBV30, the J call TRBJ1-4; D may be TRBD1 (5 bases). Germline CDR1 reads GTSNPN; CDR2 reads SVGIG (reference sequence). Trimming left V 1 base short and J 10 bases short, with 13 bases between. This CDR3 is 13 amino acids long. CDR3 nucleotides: TGTGCCTGGAGTGCCCCGGGACGACTAAAACTGTTTTTT. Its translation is CAWSAPGRLKLFF.

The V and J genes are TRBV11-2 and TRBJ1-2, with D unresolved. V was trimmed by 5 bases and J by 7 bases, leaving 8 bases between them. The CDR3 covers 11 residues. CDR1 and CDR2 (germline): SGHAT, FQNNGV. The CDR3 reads CASSPGSGYTF. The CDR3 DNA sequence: TGTGCCAGCAGCCCGGGCTCTGGCTACACCTTC.

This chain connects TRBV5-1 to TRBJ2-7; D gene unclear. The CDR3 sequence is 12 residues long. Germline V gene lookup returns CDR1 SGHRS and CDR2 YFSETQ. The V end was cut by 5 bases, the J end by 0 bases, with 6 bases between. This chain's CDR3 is CASSGSSYEQYF. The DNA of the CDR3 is TGCGCCAGCAGTGGCAGCTCCTACGAGCAGTACTTC.

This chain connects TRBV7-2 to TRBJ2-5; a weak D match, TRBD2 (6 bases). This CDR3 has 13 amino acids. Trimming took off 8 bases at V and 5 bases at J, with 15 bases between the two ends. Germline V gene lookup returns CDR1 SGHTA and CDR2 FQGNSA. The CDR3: CASGLNREETQYF. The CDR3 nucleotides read TGTGCCAGCGGGCTTAACCGGGAGGAGACCCAGTACTTC.

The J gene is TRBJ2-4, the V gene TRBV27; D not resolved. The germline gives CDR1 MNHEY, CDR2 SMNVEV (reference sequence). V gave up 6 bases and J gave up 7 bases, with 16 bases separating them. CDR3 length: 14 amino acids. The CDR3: CASRVALTGNIQYF. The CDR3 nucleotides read TGTGCCAGCAGAGTCGCCCTCACCGGGAACATTCAGTACTTC.

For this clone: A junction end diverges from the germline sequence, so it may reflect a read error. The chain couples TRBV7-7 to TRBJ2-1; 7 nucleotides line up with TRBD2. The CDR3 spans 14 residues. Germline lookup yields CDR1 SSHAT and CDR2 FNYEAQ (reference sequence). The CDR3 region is CASSLGQGGGEQFF. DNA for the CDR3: TGTGCTAGCAGCTTAGGGCAAGGCGGGGGTGAGCAGTTCTTC.

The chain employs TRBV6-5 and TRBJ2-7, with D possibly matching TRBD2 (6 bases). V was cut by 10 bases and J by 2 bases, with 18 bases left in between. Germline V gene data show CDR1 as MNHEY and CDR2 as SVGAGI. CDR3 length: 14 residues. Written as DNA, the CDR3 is TGTGCCACCTCTCGGGACTTAGGGGCCTACGAGCAGTACTTC. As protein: CATSRDLGAYEQYF.

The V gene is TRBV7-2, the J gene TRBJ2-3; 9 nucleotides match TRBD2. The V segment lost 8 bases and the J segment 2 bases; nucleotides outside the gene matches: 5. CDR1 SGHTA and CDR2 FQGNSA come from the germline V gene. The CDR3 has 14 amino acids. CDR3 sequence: CASGPSGVTDTQYF. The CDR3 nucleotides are TGTGCCAGCGGTCCTAGCGGGGTCACAGATACGCAGTATTTT.

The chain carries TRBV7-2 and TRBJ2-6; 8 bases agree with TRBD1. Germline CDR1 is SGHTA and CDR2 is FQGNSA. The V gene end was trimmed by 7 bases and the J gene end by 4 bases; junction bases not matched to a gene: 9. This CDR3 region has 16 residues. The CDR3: CASTLQGAGGANVLTF. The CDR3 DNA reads TGTGCCAGCACCCTGCAGGGGGCAGGAGGGGCCAACGTCCTGACTTTC. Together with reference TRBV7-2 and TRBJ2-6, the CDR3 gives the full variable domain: GAGVSQSPSNKVTEKGKDVELRCDPISGHTALYWYRQSLGQGLEFLIYFQGNSAPDKSGLPSDRFSAERTGGSVSTLTIQRTQQEDSAVYLCASTLQGAGGANVLTFGAGSRLTVL.

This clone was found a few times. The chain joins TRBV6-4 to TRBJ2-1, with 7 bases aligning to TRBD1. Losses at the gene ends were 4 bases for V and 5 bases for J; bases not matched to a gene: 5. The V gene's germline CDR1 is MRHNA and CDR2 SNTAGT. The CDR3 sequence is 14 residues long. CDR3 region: CASSGDRLDNEQFF. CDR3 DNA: TGTGCCAGCAGTGGGGACAGACTTGACAATGAGCAGTTCTTC.

In nucleotides, the CDR3 is TGTGCCAGCAGTGCAACCCCCAACTCCTACGAGCAGTACTTC. Translated: CASSATPNSYEQYF. The V call is TRBV2, the J call TRBJ2-7, with D unresolved. Trimming took 4 bases from V and 0 from J, leaving 10 bases between them. The CDR3 totals 14 residues. The germline CDR1 and CDR2 sequences are SNHLY and FYNNEI.

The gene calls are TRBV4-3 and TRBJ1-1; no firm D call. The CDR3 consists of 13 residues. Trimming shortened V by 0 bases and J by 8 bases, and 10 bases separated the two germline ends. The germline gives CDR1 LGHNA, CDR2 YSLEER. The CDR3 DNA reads TGCGCCAGCAGCCAAGACCGAGGCGGGGAAGCTTTCTTT. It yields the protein CASSQDRGGEAFF.

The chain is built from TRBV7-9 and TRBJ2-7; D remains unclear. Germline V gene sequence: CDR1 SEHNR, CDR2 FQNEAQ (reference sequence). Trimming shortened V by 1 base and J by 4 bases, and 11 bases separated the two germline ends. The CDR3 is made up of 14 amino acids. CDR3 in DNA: TGTGCCAGCAGCTTAGATGGGCGAAGGTACGAGCAGTACTTC. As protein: CASSLDGRRYEQYF. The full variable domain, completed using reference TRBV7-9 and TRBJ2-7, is DTGVSQNPRHKITKRGQNVTFRCDPISEHNRLYWYRQTLGQGPEFLTYFQNEAQLEKSRLLSDRFSAERPKGSFSTLEIQRTEQGDSAMYLCASSLDGRRYEQYFGPGTRLTVT.

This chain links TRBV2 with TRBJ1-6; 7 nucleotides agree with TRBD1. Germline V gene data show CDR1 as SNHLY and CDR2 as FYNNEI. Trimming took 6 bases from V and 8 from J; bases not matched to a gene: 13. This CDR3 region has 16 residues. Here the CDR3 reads CASSTPTGLPYSPLHF. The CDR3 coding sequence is TGTGCCAGCAGCACCCCGACAGGGCTCCCGTATTCACCCCTCCACTTT. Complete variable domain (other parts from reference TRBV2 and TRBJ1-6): EPEVTQTPSHQVTQMGQEVILRCVPISNHLYFYWYRQILGQKVEFLVSFYNNEISEKSEIFDDQFSVERPDGSNFTLKIRSTKLEDSAMYFCASSTPTGLPYSPLHFGNGTRLTVT.

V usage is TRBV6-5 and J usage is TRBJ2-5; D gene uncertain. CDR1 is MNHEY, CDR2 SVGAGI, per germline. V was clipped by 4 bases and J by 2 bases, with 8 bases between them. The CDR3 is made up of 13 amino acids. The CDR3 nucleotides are TGTGCCAGCAGTTTCACCGGGCAAGAGACCCAGTACTTC. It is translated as CASSFTGQETQYF.

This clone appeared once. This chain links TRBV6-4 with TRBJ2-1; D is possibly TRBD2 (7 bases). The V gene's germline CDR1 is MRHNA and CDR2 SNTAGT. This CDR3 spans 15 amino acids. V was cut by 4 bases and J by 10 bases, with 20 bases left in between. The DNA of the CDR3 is TGTGCCAGCAGTGTGTTGGGGGGGCTGGGAGGAGAGCAGTTCTTC. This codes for CASSVLGGLGGEQFF.

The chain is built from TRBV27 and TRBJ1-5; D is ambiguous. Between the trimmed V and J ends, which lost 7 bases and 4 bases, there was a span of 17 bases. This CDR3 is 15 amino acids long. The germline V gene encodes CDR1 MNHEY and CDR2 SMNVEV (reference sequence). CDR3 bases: TGTGCCAGCAAAGGGCTCTTCGACGCAAATCAGCCCCAGCATTTT. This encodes CASKGLFDANQPQHF.

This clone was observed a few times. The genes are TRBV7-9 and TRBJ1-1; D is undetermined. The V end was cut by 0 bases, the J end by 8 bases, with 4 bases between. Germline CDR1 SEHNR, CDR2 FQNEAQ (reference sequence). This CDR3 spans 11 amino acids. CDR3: CASSLALEAFF. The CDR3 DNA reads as TGTGCCAGCAGCTTAGCTCTGGAAGCTTTCTTT.